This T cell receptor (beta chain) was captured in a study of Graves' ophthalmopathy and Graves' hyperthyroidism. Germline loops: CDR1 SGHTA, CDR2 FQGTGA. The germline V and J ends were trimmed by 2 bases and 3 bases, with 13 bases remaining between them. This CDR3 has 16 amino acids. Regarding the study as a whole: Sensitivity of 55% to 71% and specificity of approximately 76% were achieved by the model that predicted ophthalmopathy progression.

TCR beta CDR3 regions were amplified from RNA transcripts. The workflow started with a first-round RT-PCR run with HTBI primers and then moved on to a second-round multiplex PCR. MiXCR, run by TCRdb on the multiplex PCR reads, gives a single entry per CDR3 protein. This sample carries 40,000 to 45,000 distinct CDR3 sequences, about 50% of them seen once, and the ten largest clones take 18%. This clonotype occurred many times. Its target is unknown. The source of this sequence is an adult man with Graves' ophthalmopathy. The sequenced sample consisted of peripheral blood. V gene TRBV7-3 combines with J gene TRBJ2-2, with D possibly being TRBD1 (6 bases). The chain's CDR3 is CASSLRDRTDTGELFF. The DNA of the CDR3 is TGTGCCAGCAGCTTACGCGATAGGACAGACACCGGGGAGCTGTTTTTT.